What follows describes a single T cell receptor beta chain. What it binds is not known. The CDR3 spans 11 residues. CDR1 is DFQATT and CDR2 is SNEGSKA in the germline V gene (reference sequence). Trimming shortened V by 8 bases and J by 11 bases, and 18 bases separated the two germline ends. TCRdb's table, derived via immunoSEQ multiplex PCR, lists solely in-frame clones and lacks some. Among about 14,000 clones listed, over 70% were seen once. This sample is part of a study of somatic mutations in cytotoxic T cells in rheumatoid arthritis. Broader study findings: Any difference in CD8+ T-cell clonality between patients who had rheumatoid arthritis and healthy controls who were age-matched was not statistically significant.

The source is an adult with rheumatoid arthritis. V gene TRBV20-1 combines with J gene TRBJ1-1; D is possibly TRBD1 (5 bases). Sequenced: CD8+ T cells sorted from blood. The CDR3, as DNA: TGCAGTACCCCGGGGCCAATTCAGGCTTTCTTT. As protein: CSTPGPIQAFF.